The subject of this entry is one T cell receptor beta chain. This record belongs to a study of cytomegalovirus exposure and HLA in healthy donors. The PCR contained 60 Vbeta and 13 Jbeta primers. Profiling relied on immunoSEQ multiplex PCR, and the TCRdb table lists in-frame clones only, not all of them. The sample has 100,000 or so clones, roughly 69% seen once. The sample comprised PBMCs. The TCR comes from a man aged 45-65 years in good health and CMV-seropositive.

The CDR3 nucleotides read TGTGCTAGTGGTTTGCGGGACAGTGTGACTAACTATGGCTACACCTTC. Translating gives CASGLRDSVTNYGYTF. The chain is built from TRBV12-5 and TRBJ1-2, with 7 bases identical to TRBD1. J lost 0 bases, V lost 2 bases, and 6 bases had no gene match. The germline V gene has CDR1 LGHNT and CDR2 FRNRAP. The CDR3 runs 16 residues. Full variable domain (rest looked up from reference TRBV12-5 and TRBJ1-2): DARVTQTPRHKVTEMGQEVTMRCQPILGHNTVFWYRQTMMQGLELLAYFRNRAPLDDSGMPKDRFSAEMPDATLATLKIQPSEPRDSAVYFCASGLRDSVTNYGYTFGSGTRLTVV.